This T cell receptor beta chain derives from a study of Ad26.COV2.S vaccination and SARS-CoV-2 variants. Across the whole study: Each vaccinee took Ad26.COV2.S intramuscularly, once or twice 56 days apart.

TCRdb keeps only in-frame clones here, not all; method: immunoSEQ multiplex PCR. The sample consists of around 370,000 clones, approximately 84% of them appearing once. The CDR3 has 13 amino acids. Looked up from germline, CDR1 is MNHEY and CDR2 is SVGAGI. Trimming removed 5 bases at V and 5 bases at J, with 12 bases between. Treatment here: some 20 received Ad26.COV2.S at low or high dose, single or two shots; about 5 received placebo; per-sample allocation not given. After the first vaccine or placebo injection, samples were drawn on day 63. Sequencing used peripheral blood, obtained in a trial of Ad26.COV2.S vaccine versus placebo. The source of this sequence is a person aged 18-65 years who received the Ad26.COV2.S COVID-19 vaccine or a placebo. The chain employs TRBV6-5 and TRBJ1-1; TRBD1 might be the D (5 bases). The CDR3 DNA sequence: TGTGCCAGCAGTACCCTTGGGGGGACTGAAGCTTTCTTT. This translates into CASSTLGGTEAFF.